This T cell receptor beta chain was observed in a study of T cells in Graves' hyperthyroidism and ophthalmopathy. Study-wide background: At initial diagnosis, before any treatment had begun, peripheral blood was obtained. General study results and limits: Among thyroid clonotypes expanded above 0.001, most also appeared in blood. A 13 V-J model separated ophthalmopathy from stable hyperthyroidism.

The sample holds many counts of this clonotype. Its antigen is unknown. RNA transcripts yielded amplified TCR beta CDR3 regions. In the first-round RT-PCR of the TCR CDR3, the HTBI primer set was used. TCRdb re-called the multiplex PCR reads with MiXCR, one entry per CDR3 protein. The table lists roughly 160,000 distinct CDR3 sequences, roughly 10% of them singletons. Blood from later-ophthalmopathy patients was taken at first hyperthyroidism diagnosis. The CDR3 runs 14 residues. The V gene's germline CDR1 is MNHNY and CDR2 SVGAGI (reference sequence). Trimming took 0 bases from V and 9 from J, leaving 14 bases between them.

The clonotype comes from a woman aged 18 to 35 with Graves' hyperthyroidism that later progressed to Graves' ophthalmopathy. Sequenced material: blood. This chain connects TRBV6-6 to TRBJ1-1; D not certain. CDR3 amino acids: CASSYSRAAGKAFF. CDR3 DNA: TGTGCCAGCAGTTACTCAAGGGCGGCAGGCAAAGCTTTCTTT.